This T cell receptor beta chain was obtained from a study of molecular identifiers for immune sequencing clone quantification. Overall study results and limits: A single cell's spiked Jurkat TCR RNA was reportedly detectable among roughly 1 million naive cells. Highly expanded clone sizes could be underestimated by identical TCR molecules that share a barcode. Whereas naive cells kept under 1% of molecules in clones above 20 RNA copies, such clones held over 97% in effectors.

TCRdb independently ran MiXCR on the PCR reads; one entry per CDR3 protein. The data contain around 300,000 distinct CDR3 sequences, 24% of them singletons. Using 10%, 30% or 50% RNA, naive CD8 libraries were derived from roughly 20,000 to 1,000,000 sorted cells. CDR3 length: 16 residues. Germline CDR1 and CDR2: MGHRA and YSYEKL. V was pared by 1 base and J by 4 bases, with 7 bases of the junction left unmatched. This clonotype was seen more than once but under ten times. Its specificity is not known. The sample comprised naive CD8+ T cells from blood, with Jurkat cell RNA spiked in. As for subset: FACS-sorted CD8+CD4-CCR7+CD45RA+ naive T cells. This sequence originates from a human donor in good health. Some libraries in this study had Jurkat cell RNA spiked in. The rearrangement joins TRBV4-1 to TRBJ2-3; TRBD2 agrees at 8 bases. CDR3 protein: CASSQGRGGLPDTQYF. CDR3 sequence (DNA): TGCGCCAGCAGCCAAGGTCGGGGGGGGCTTCCAGATACGCAGTATTTT.